This T cell receptor (beta chain) comes out of a study of T cells in localized non-small cell lung cancer. With respect to this clone: Its antigen is unidentified.

General study points: The study found T cell clonality highest in uninvolved adjacent lung, above tumor.

Generated by immunoSEQ multiplex PCR, the TCRdb table keeps only in-frame clones and is missing some. The table records about 74,000 clones, about 81% of them present only once. The source of this sequence is an older female donor with stage I lung adenocarcinoma. The input for sequencing was peripheral blood, taken before any cancer treatment.

The CDR3 is CASSRETGEAQHF. The DNA for the CDR3 is TGTGCCAGCAGCCGAGAAACCGGGGAGGCCCAGCATTTT. This chain connects TRBV7-9 to TRBJ1-5; D remains unclear. The CDR3 loop spans 13 amino acids. V was pared by 5 bases and J by 11 bases, with 16 bases between. From germline, CDR1 is SEHNR and CDR2 FQNEAQ (reference sequence).